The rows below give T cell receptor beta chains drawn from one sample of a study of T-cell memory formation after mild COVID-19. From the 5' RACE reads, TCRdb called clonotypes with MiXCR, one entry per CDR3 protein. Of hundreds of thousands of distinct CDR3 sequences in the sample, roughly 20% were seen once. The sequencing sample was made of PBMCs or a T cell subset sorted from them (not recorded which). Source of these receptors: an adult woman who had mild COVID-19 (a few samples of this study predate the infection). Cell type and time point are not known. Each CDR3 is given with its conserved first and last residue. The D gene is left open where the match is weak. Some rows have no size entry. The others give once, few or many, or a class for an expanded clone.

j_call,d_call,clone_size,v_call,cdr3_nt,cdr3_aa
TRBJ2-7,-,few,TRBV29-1,TGCAGCGTTGTCCGGACTTACGAGCAGTACTTC,CSVVRTYEQYF
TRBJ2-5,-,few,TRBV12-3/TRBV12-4,TGTGCCAGCAGTTTACTAGTGGGGGCGGAGACCCAGTACTTC,CASSLLVGAETQYF
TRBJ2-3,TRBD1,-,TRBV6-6,TGTGCCAGCAGTTTCTTCGGACAGGGGGATACGCAGTATTTT,CASSFFGQGDTQYF
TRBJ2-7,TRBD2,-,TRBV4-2,TGTGCCAGCAGCCAAGTCGCGGGAGTTAACTACGAGCAGTACTTC,CASSQVAGVNYEQYF
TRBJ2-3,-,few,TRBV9,TGTGCCAGCAGCGTCGCCCCCCAGGGGACAGATACGCAGTATTTT,CASSVAPQGTDTQYF
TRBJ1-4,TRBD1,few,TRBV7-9,TGTGCCAGCAGCTCCTCGGACAGGGGGCTTAATGAAAAACTGTTTTTT,CASSSSDRGLNEKLFF
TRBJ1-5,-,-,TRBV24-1,TGTGCCACCAGTGTAGCGACGGCGTACAATCAGCCCCAGCATTTT,CATSVATAYNQPQHF
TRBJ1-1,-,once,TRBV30,TGTGCCTGGAGTGTACAAGGCACGGGTGGTGCTTTCTTT,CAWSVQGTGGAFF
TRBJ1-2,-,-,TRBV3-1,TGTGCCAGCAGCCAACCAGGGCCCTATGGCTACACCTTC,CASSQPGPYGYTF
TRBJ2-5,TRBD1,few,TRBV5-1,TGCGCCAGCAGCGTCGGATTCAGACAGGGGAGAGAGACCCAGTACTTC,CASSVGFRQGRETQYF
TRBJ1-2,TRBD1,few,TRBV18,TGTGCCAGCTCACCGGGGGGACAGGGCCACTATGGCTACACCTTC,CASSPGGQGHYGYTF
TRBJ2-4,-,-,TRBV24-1,TGTGCCACCAGTGACAAAAACATTCAGTACTTC,CATSDKNIQYF
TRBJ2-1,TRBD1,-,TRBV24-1,TGTGCCACCAGTCCCCCCGGGACAGGGGGCAATGAGCAGTTCTTC,CATSPPGTGGNEQFF
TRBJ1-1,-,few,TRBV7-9,TGTGCCAGCAGCACAGAGAACACTGAAGCTTTCTTT,CASSTENTEAFF
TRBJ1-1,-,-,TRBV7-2,TGTGCCAGCTCGCCAGCAGCCAACCCAGGTAGGAGAGCTTTCTTT,CASSPAANPGRRAFF
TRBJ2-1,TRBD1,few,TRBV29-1,TGCAGCGTCCAAACAGGGACAGGGTTGGCCAATGAGCAGTTCTTC,CSVQTGTGLANEQFF
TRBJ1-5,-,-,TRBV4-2,TGTGCCAGCAGCCAAGGACTGACAGGAGGTCAGCCCCAGCATTTT,CASSQGLTGGQPQHF
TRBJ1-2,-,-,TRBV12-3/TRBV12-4,TGTGCCAGCAGTTTCAGGACAGCCCGGGCGCAGGGCTACACCTTC,CASSFRTARAQGYTF
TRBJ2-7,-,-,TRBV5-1,TGCGCCAGCAGCTTGAAGTATTCCCAGAGGGTGGACGAGCAGTACTTC,CASSLKYSQRVDEQYF
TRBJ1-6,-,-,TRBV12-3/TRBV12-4,TGTGCCAGCAGCGAGCGGAGCTCCTATAATTCACCCCTCCACTTT,CASSERSSYNSPLHF
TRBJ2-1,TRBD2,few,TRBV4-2,TGTGCCAGCAGCCAAGAGAGCGGGAGGTCCAATGAGCAGTTCTTC,CASSQESGRSNEQFF
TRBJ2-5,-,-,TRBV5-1,TGCGCCAGCAGCTTCGCGCAGCAAGAGACCCAGTACTTC,CASSFAQQETQYF
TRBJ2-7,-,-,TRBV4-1,TGCGCCAGCAGCCAAGGCCCCAGGGAGTCTGGCTCCTACGAGCAGTACTTC,CASSQGPRESGSYEQYF
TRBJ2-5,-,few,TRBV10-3,TGTGCCATCAACTCTAAGGGTCCAATGGAGACCCAGTACTTC,CAINSKGPMETQYF
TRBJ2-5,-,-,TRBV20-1,TGCAGTGCTAGCAGCCCTCTGGGGGAAGAGACCCAGTACTTC,CSASSPLGEETQYF
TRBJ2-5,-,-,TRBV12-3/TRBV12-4,TGTGCCAGCAGTTCCTACCTCGTCCAGACCCAGTACTTC,CASSSYLVQTQYF
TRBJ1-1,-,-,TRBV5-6,TGTGCCAGCAGCTTTGATACAGAAGAAGCTTTCTTT,CASSFDTEEAFF
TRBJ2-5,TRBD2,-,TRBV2,TGTGCCAGCAGGGCGGGACTAGCGGACGTCATAGAAGAGACCCAGTACTTC,CASRAGLADVIEETQYF